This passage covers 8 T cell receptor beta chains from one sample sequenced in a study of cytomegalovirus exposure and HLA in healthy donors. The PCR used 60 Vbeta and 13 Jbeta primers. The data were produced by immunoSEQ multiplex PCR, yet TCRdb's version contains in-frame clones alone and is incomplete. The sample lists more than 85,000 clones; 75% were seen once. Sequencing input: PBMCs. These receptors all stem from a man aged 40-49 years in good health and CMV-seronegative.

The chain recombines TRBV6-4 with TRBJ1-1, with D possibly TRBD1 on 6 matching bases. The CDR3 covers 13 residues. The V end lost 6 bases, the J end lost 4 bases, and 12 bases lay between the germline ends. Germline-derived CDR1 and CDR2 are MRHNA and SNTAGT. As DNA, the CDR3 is TGTGCCAGCAGCGAACAGGGCTCCACTGAAGCTTTCTTT. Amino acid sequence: CASSEQGSTEAFF.

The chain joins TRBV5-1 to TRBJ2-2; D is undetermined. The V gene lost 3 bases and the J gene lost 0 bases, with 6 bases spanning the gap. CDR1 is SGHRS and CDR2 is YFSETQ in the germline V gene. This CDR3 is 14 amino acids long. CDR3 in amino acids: CASSSTTNTGELFF. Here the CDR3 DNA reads TGCGCCAGCAGCTCAACTACGAACACCGGGGAGCTGTTTTTT.

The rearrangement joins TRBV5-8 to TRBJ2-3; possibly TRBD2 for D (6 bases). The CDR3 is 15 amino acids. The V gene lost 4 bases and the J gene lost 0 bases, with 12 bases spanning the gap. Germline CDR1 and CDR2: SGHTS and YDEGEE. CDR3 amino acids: CASSPSGYSTDTQYF. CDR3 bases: TGTGCCAGCAGCCCGAGCGGGTATAGCACAGATACGCAGTATTTT. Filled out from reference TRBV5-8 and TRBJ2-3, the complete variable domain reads EAGVTQSPTHLIKTRGQQATLRCSPISGHTSVYWYQQALGLGLQFLLWYDEGEERNRGNFPPRFSGRQFPNYSSELNVNALELEDSALYLCASSPSGYSTDTQYFGPGTRLTVL.

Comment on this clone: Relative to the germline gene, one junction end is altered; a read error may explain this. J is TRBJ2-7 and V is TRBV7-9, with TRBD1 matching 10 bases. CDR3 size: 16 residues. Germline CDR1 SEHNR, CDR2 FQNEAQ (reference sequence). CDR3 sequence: CSSSLVTGQGPYEQYF. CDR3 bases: TGTTCCAGCAGCTTAGTTACGGGACAGGGGCCCTACGAGCAGTACTTC.

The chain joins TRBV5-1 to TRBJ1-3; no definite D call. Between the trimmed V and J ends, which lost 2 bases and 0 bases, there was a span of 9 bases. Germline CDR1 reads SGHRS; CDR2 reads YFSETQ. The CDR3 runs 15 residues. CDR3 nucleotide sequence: TGCGCCAGCAGCTTCTTGGGAGACTCTGGAAACACCATATATTTT. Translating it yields CASSFLGDSGNTIYF. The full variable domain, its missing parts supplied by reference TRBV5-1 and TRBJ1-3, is KAGVTQTPRYLIKTRGQQVTLSCSPISGHRSVSWYQQTPGQGLQFLFEYFSETQRNKGNFPGRFSGRQFSNSRSEMNVSTLELGDSALYLCASSFLGDSGNTIYFGEGSWLTVV.

The CDR3 DNA reads as TGTGCCAGCAGTTACTCGATAGGCGGTCAAGAGACCCAGTACTTC. Translated: CASSYSIGGQETQYF. The genes are TRBV6-5 and TRBJ2-5; D gene uncertain. CDR3 length: 15 amino acids. Between the trimmed V and J ends, which lost 0 bases and 2 bases, there was a span of 10 bases. The germline CDR1 and CDR2 sequences are MNHEY and SVGAGI.

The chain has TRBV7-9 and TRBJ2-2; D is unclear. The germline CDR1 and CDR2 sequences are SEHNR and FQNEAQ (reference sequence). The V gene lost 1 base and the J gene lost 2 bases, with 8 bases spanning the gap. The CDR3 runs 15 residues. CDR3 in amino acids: CASSLVAGNTGELFF. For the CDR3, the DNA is TGTGCCAGCAGCTTAGTTGCAGGAAACACCGGGGAGCTGTTTTTT.

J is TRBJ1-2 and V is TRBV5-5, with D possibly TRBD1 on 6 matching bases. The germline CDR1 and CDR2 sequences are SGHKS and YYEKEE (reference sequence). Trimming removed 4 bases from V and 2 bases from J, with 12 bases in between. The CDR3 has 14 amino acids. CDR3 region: CASSPRGGNYGYTF. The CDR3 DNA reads TGTGCCAGCAGCCCCCGCGGGGGCAACTATGGCTACACCTTC.